This T cell receptor (beta chain) originates from a study of vaccination and CD4 T cells after COVID-19. At the level of the study: At a median about 94 days (range 35 to 161) after diagnosis, post-COVID samples were drawn. Stimulation used overlapping spike peptides from SARS-CoV-2, HCoV-NL63, HCoV-OC43 and HCoV-229E.

Sequencing of cultured CD4+ T cell DNA used the Oncomine TCR Beta short-read assay. It was cultured CD4+ T cells from which genomic DNA was extracted. MiXCR was run by TCRdb on the PCR reads, yielding one entry per CDR3 protein. This sample has about 8,500 distinct CDR3 sequences, with about 44% found just once. Treatment indicated: roughly 11-day PBMC culture with coronavirus spike peptide pools or control peptides (ViraFEST assay). Germline V gene data show CDR1 as SGHTA and CDR2 as FQGTGA. Trimming removed 2 bases at V and 5 bases at J, with 7 bases between. The CDR3 spans 13 residues. This clonotype was detected only a few times. As yet, its antigen is unknown.

This clonotype was obtained from a human donor who had recovered from COVID-19. Sequenced input: CD4+ T cells from blood, cultured in vitro. V usage is TRBV7-3 and J usage is TRBJ1-5; D gene ambiguous. CDR3 in DNA: TGTGCCAGCAGCTTATTAGGCGATCAGCCCCAGCATTTT. Its protein product is CASSLLGDQPQHF.